What follows are 12 T cell receptor beta chains derived from one specimen sequenced in a study of tissue-resident memory T cells in lung cancer. CD8+ T cells were sorted by CD103 expression. Each TCR sequencing library carried unique molecular identifiers. TCRdb reanalysed the reads using MiXCR and keeps one entry per CDR3 protein. The sample gives about 380 distinct CDR3 sequences, 15% to 20% of which show up once; roughly 34% is in the top ten. Sample: CD103- CD8+ T cells from lung tumor tissue. The receptors were gathered from a human donor with treatment-naive lung cancer (subtype not recorded).

The chain joins TRBV11-1 to TRBJ2-1; 7 bases align to TRBD2. The germline gives CDR1 SGHAT, CDR2 FQDESV (reference sequence). The J segment lost 2 bases and the V segment lost 4 bases, leaving 2 bases of the junction unmatched. This CDR3 has 14 amino acids. The CDR3 DNA is TGTGCCAGCAGCTACGGACTAGCCTACAATGAGCAGTTCTTC. Its protein product is CASSYGLAYNEQFF. Filled out from reference TRBV11-1 and TRBJ2-1, the complete variable domain reads EAEVAQSPRYKITEKSQAVAFWCDPISGHATLYWYRQILGQGPELLVQFQDESVVDDSQLPKDRFSAERLKGVDSTLKIQPAELGDSAMYLCASSYGLAYNEQFFGPGTRLTVL.

By share, this clonotype ranks as large. This chain links TRBV5-1 with TRBJ2-7; the D is unclear. CDR3 length: 13 amino acids. V was shortened by 1 base and J by 4 bases, with 9 bases between the two germline ends. The germline gives CDR1 SGHRS, CDR2 YFSETQ. CDR3 DNA sequence: TGCGCCAGCAGCTTGTCTTGGCAGTACGAGCAGTACTTC. Its protein product is CASSLSWQYEQYF.

The CDR3: CASSVRQLGEQYV. The DNA of the CDR3 is TGTGCCAGCAGTGTAAGGCAGCTGGGGGAGCAGTACGTC. The chain links TRBV2 to TRBJ2-7; no reliable D call. Germline V lookup: CDR1 SNHLY, CDR2 FYNNEI. The CDR3 is 13 residues long. Trimming cost V 4 bases and J 7 bases, with 14 bases left between them.

In its sample, this clonotype is large. The V and J genes are TRBV5-4 and TRBJ2-6; D unclear. CDR3 length: 13 residues. V was clipped by 4 bases and J by 2 bases, with 4 bases between them. CDR1 and CDR2 from the germline V gene are SGHNT and YYREEE (reference sequence). The CDR3 sequence is CASSPPGANVLTF. In DNA, the CDR3 is TGTGCCAGCAGCCCACCTGGGGCCAACGTCCTGACTTTC. The full variable domain, completed using reference TRBV5-4 and TRBJ2-6, is ETGVTQSPTHLIKTRGQQVTLRCSSQSGHNTVSWYQQALGQGPQFIFQYYREEENGRGNFPPRFSGLQFPNYSSELNVNALELDDSALYLCASSPPGANVLTFGAGSRLTVL.

By sample share, this clonotype is large. The chain uses TRBV7-9 and TRBJ2-1; either TRBD1 or TRBD2 may supply D (6 bases each). Trimming pared 5 bases from V and 4 bases from J, leaving 21 bases between. The CDR3 spans 17 residues. Germline CDR1 SEHNR, CDR2 FQNEAQ (reference sequence). The CDR3 nucleotides read TGTGCCAGCAGCCCCAGGGGCGGGACGGCCCGATACAATGAGCAGTTCTTC. This sequence encodes CASSPRGGTARYNEQFF. Filled out from reference TRBV7-9 and TRBJ2-1, the complete variable domain reads DTGVSQNPRHKITKRGQNVTFRCDPISEHNRLYWYRQTLGQGPEFLTYFQNEAQLEKSRLLSDRFSAERPKGSFSTLEIQRTEQGDSAMYLCASSPRGGTARYNEQFFGPGTRLTVL.

This clonotype was seen only once. The rearrangement joins TRBV10-3 to TRBJ2-7; D remains ambiguous. This CDR3 is 14 amino acids long. Per germline, CDR1 ENHRY and CDR2 SYGVKD. Deletions cut 10 bases from V and 2 bases from J, with 18 bases between. CDR3 bases: TGTGCCACCAATCAGTGGCACAGAACCTACGAGCAGTACTTC. This sequence encodes CATNQWHRTYEQYF.

Sample share makes this clonotype large. The chain links TRBV20-1 to TRBJ1-5; the match to TRBD1 covers 7 bases. Trimming cost V 5 bases and J 0 bases; bases outside gene matches: 7. The germline V gene has CDR1 DFQATT and CDR2 SNEGSKA (reference sequence). This CDR3 is 15 amino acids long. The CDR3 region has the DNA TGCAGTGCTGGCCGACAGGGCCGTAGCAATCAGCCCCAGCATTTT. This gives the protein CSAGRQGRSNQPQHF.

By share, this clonotype ranks as large. The rearrangement joins TRBV7-3 to TRBJ2-3; D not resolved. The CDR3 extends over 13 amino acids. V lost 3 bases and J 3 bases, leaving 7 bases between the germline ends. CDR1 and CDR2 (germline): SGHTA, FQGTGA. The CDR3 sequence: CASSLIATDTQYF. The DNA of the CDR3 is TGTGCCAGCAGCTTGATAGCTACAGATACGCAGTATTTT.

By its share, this clonotype is large. V and J are TRBV7-9 and TRBJ1-2; 12 nucleotides agree with TRBD1. Germline V CDR1 and CDR2: SEHNR, FQNEAQ (reference sequence). After removal of 3 bases from V and 8 bases from J, the junction contained 10 bases not matched to a gene. The CDR3 has 16 amino acids. The CDR3, as DNA: TGTGCCAGCAGCTTCGAAGGGACAGGGGGCGCCCGAGGCTACACCTTC. This sequence encodes CASSFEGTGGARGYTF. Full variable domain (outside the CDR3, taken from reference TRBV7-9 and TRBJ1-2): DTGVSQNPRHKITKRGQNVTFRCDPISEHNRLYWYRQTLGQGPEFLTYFQNEAQLEKSRLLSDRFSAERPKGSFSTLEIQRTEQGDSAMYLCASSFEGTGGARGYTFGSGTRLTVV.

This clonotype is large (0.1 to 1%). The chain is built from TRBV28 and TRBJ1-5; D gene uncertain. Trimming took 8 bases from V and 2 from J, leaving 10 bases between them. Germline V gene lookup returns CDR1 MDHEN and CDR2 SYDVKM. This CDR3 is built from 13 residues. The CDR3 nucleotides read TGTGCCAGCCTCGTAGGTGGCAATCAGCCCCAGCATTTT. Translated: CASLVGGNQPQHF.

This clonotype is categorized as large (0.1 to 1%). The chain recombines TRBV27 with TRBJ2-7; the D gene is possibly TRBD1 (5 bases). The CDR3 has 15 residues. Germline CDR1 reads MNHEY; CDR2 reads SMNVEV (reference sequence). V lost 6 bases, J lost 3 bases, and 18 bases lay in between. CDR3 residues: CASSPSDNPNYEQYF. The CDR3 region has the DNA TGTGCCAGCAGCCCCTCGGACAACCCAAACTACGAGCAGTACTTC.

This clonotype qualifies as medium-sized. The chain couples TRBV28 to TRBJ2-7, with D uncertain. The germline V gene encodes CDR1 MDHEN and CDR2 SYDVKM. The CDR3 length is 12 residues. Deletions cut 5 bases from V and 3 bases from J, with 8 bases between. The CDR3 bases are TGTGCCAGCAGTCCCCACCGCTACGAGCAGTACTTC. Translating gives CASSPHRYEQYF.